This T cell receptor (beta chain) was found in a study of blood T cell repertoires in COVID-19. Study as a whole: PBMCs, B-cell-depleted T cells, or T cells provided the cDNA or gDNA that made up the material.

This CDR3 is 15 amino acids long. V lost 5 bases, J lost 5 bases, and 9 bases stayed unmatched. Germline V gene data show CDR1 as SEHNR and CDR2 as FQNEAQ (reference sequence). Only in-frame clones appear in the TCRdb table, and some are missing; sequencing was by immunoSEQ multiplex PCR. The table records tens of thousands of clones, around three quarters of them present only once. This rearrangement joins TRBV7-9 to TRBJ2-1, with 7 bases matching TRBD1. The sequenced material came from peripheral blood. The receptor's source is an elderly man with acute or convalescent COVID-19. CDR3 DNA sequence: TGTGCCAGCAGCCACCGTGACAGGGCGAACAATGAGCAGTTCTTC. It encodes CASSHRDRANNEQFF. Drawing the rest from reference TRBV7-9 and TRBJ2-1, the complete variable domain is DTGVSQNPRHKITKRGQNVTFRCDPISEHNRLYWYRQTLGQGPEFLTYFQNEAQLEKSRLLSDRFSAERPKGSFSTLEIQRTEQGDSAMYLCASSHRDRANNEQFFGPGTRLTVL.